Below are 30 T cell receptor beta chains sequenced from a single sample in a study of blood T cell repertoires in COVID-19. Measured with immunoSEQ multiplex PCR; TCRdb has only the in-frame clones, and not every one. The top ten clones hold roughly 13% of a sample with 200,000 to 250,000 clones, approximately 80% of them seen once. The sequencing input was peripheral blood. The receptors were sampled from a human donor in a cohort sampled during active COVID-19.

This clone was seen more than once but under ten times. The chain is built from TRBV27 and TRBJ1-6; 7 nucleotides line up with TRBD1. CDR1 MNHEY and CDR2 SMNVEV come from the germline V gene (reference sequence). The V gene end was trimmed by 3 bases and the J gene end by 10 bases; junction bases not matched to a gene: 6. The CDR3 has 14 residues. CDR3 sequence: CASSFDRAGSPLHF. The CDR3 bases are TGTGCCAGCAGTTTTGACAGGGCTGGGTCACCCCTCCACTTT.

In DNA, the CDR3 is TGTGCCAGCAGGACAGGGCTAGAGACCCAGTACTTC. Residues: CASRTGLETQYF. The V gene is TRBV6-5, the J gene TRBJ2-5, with 7 bases aligning to TRBD1. V shed 6 bases, J shed 4 bases, and the junction held 2 bases outside the gene matches. This CDR3 is built from 12 residues. CDR1 is MNHEY and CDR2 is SVGAGI in the germline V gene.

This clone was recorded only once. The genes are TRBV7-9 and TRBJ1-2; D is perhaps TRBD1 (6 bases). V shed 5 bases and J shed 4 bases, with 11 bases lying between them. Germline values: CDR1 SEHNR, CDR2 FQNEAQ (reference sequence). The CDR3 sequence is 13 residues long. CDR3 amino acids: CASSVGQSYGYTF. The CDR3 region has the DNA TGTGCCAGCAGCGTTGGACAGAGCTATGGCTACACCTTC. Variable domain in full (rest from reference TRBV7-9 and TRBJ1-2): DTGVSQNPRHKITKRGQNVTFRCDPISEHNRLYWYRQTLGQGPEFLTYFQNEAQLEKSRLLSDRFSAERPKGSFSTLEIQRTEQGDSAMYLCASSVGQSYGYTFGSGTRLTVV.

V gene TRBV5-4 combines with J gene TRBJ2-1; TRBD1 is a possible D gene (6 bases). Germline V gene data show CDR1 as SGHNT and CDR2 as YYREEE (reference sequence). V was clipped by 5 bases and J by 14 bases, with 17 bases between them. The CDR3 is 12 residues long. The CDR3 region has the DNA TGTGCCAGCAGTCCGCTACAGGGTAGGGAGTTCTTC. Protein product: CASSPLQGREFF.

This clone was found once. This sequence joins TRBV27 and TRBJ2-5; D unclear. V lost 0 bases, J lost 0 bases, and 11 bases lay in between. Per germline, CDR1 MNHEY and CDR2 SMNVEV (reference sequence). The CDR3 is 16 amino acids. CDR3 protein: CASSLSPAAYQETQYF. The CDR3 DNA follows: TGTGCCAGCAGTTTATCACCCGCAGCGTACCAAGAGACCCAGTACTTC.

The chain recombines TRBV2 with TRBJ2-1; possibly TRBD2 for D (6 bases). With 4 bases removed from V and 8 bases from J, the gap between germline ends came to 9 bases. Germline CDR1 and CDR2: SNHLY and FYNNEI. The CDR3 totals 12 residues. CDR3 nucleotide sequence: TGTGCCAGCAGTGGGGCGGGGTATGAGCAGTTCTTC. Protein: CASSGAGYEQFF.

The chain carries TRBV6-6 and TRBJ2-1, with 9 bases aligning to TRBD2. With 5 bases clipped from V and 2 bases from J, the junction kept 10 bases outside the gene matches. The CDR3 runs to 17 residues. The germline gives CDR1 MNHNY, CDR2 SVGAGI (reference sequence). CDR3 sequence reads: CASSRRGGGVTYNEQFF. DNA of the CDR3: TGTGCCAGCAGTCGGCGGGGGGGAGGGGTAACCTACAATGAGCAGTTCTTC.

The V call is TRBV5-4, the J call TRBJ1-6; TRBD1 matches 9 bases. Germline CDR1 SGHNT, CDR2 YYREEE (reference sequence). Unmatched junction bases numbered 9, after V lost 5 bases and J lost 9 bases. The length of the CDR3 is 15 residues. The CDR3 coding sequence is TGTGCCAGCAGTCTGCCGGACAGGGGTGGTTCACCCCTCCACTTT. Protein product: CASSLPDRGGSPLHF.

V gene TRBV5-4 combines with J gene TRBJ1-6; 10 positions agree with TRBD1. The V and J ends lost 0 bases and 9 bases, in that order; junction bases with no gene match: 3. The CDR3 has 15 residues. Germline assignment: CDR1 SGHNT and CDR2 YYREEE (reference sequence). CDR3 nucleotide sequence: TGTGCCAGCAGCTTGGCCGGGACAGGGGTTTCACCCCTCCACTTT. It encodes CASSLAGTGVSPLHF.

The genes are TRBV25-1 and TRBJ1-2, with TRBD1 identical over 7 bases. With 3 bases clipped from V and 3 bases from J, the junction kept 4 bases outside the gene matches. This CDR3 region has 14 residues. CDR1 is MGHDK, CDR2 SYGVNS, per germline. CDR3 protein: CASSDWDSYYGYTF. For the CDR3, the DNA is TGTGCCAGCAGTGACTGGGACAGCTACTATGGCTACACCTTC.

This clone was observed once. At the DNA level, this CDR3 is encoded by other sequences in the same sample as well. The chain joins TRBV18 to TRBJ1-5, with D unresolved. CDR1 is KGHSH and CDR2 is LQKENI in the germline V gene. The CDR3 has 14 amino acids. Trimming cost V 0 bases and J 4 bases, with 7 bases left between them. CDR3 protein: CASSPPGRNQPQHF. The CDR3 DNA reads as TGTGCCAGCTCACCACCAGGCAGGAATCAGCCCCAGCATTTT.

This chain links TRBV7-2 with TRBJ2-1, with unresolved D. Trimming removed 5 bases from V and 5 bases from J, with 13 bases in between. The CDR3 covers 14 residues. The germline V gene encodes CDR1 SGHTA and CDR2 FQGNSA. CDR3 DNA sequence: TGTGCCAGCAGCCCAGCCCACTATGACAATGAGCAGTTCTTC. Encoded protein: CASSPAHYDNEQFF.

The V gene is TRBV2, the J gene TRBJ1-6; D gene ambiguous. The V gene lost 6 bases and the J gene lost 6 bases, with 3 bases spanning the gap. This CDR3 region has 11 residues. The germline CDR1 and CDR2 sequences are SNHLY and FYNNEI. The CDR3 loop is CASSLNSPLHF. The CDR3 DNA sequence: TGTGCCAGCAGCCTTAATTCACCCCTCCACTTT. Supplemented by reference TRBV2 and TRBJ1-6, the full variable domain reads EPEVTQTPSHQVTQMGQEVILRCVPISNHLYFYWYRQILGQKVEFLVSFYNNEISEKSEIFDDQFSVERPDGSNFTLKIRSTKLEDSAMYFCASSLNSPLHFGNGTRLTVT.

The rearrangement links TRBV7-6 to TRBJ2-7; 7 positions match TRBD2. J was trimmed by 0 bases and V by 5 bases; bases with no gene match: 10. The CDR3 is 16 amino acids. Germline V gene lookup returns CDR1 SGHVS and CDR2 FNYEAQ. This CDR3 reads CASSPRSGINSYEQYF. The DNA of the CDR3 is TGTGCCAGCAGCCCGCGGAGCGGGATAAACTCCTACGAGCAGTACTTC.

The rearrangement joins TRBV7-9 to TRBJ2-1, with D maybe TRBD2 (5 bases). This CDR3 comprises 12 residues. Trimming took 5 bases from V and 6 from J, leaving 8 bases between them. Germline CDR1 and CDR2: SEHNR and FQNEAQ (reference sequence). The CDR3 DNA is TGTGCCAGCAGCCGAGGAGGCAATGAGCAGTTCTTC. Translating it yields CASSRGGNEQFF.

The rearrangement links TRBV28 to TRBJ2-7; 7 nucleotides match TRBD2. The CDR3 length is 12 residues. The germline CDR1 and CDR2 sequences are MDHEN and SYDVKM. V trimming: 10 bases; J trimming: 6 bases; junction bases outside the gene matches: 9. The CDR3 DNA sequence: TGTGCCATCAAGGGCGGGAGTGGCGAGCAGTACTTC. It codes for CAIKGGSGEQYF.

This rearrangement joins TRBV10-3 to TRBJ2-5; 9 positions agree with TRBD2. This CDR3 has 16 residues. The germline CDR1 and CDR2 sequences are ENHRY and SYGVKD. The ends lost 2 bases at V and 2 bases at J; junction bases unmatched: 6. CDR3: CAISEGGSGRQETQYF. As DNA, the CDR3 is TGTGCCATCAGTGAGGGGGGTAGCGGGAGACAAGAGACCCAGTACTTC.

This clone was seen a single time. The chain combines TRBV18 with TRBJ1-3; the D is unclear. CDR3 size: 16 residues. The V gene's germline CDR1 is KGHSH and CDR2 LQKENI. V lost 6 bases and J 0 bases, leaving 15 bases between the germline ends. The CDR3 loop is CASSQNREPSGNTIYF. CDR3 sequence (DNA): TGTGCCAGCTCCCAAAACCGGGAACCCTCTGGAAACACCATATATTTT.

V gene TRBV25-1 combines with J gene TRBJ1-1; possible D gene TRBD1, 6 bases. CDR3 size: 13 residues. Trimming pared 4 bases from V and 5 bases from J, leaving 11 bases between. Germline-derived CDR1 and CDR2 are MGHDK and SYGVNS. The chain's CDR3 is CASSGDIGTEAFF. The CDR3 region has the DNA TGTGCCAGCAGTGGGGACATTGGAACTGAAGCTTTCTTT.

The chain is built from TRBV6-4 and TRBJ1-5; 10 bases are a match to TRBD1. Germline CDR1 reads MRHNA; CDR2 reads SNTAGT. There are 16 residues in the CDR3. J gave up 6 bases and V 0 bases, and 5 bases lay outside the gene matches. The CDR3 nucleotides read TGTGCCAGCAGTGACTCGAGACAGGGGGCGATTCAGCCCCAGCATTTT. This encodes CASSDSRQGAIQPQHF.

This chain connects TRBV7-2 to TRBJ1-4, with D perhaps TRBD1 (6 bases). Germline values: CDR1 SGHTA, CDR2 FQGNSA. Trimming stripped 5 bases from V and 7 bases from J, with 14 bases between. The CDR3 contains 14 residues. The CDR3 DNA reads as TGTGCCAGCAGCATCCAGGGGATGGGTGAAAAACTGTTTTTT. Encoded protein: CASSIQGMGEKLFF.

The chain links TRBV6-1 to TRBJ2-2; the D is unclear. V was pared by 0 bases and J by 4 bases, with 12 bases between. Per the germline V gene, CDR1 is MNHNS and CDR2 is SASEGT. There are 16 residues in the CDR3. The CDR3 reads CASSEAVAPGTGELFF. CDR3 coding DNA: TGTGCCAGCAGTGAAGCGGTCGCTCCGGGCACCGGGGAGCTGTTTTTT.

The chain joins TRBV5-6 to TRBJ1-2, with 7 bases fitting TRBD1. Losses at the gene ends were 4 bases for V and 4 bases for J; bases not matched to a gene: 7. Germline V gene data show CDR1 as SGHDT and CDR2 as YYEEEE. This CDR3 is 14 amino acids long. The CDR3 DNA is TGTGCCAGCAGCCCTCTGGCAGGGGGCTATGGCTACACCTTC. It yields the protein CASSPLAGGYGYTF.

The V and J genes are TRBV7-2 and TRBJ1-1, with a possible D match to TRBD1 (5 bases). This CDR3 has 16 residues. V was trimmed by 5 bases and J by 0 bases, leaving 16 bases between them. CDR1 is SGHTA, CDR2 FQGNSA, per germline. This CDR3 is CASSPRSGALNTEAFF. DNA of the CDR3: TGTGCCAGCAGCCCTAGAAGTGGGGCCCTGAACACTGAAGCTTTCTTT.

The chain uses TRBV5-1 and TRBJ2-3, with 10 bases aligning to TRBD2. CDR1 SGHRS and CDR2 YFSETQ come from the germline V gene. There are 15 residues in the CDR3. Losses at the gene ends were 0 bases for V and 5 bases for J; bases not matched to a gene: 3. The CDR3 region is CASSLDASGRDTQYF. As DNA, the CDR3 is TGCGCCAGCAGCTTGGACGCTAGCGGGAGAGATACGCAGTATTTT.

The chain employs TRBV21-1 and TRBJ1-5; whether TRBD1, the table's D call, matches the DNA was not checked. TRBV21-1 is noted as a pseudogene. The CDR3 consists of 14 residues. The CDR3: CASSRDRLNQPQHF. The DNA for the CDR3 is TGTGCCAGCAGCAGGGACAGACTAAATCAGCCCCAGCATTTT.

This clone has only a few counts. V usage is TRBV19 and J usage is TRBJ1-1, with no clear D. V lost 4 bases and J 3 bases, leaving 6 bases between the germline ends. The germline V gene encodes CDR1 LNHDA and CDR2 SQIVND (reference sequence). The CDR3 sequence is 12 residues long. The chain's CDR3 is CASSRAYTEAFF. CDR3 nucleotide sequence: TGTGCCAGTAGTAGAGCATACACTGAAGCTTTCTTT.

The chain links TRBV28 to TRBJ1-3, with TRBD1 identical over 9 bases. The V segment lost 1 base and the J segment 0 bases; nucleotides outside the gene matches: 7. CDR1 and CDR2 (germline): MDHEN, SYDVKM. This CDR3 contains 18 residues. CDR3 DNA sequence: TGTGCCAGCAGTTTATTCTTCGGACAGGGGAGCTCTGGAAACACCATATATTTT. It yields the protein CASSLFFGQGSSGNTIYF.

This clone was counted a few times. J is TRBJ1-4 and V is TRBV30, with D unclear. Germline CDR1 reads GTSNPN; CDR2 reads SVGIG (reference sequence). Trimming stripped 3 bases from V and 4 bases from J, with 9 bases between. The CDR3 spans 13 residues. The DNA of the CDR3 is TGTGCCTGGAGAACGGGAAATAATGAAAAACTGTTTTTT. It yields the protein CAWRTGNNEKLFF.

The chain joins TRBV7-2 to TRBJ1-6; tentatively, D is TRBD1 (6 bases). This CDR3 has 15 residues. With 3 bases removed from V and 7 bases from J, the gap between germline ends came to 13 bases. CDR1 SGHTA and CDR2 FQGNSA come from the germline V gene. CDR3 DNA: TGTGCCAGCAGCTTCATGACAGGTTCGAATTCACCCCTCCACTTT. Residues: CASSFMTGSNSPLHF.